This TCR beta chain was recorded in a study of T cells in Graves' hyperthyroidism and ophthalmopathy (dated by TCRdb to the late 2010s). Regarding the complete study: Peripheral blood samples were taken at initial diagnosis, before any treatment was given. Prospective prediction of ophthalmopathy was tested in an independent validation cohort of 18 to 20 hyperthyroidism patients and 15 to 17 patients who later progressed to ophthalmopathy. The study also compared thyroid tissue and blood T-cell repertoires from a handful of Graves' hyperthyroidism patients. The approximately 95 discovery patients were divided at random into training and test sets in a 7:3 ratio. After sampling, hyperthyroidism patients received methimazole starting at 30 mg daily, and ophthalmopathy patients received high-dose intravenous methylprednisolone. The paper describes TCR Vbeta CDR3 sequencing of fewer than 150 peripheral blood samples, made up of 43 ophthalmopathy patients, around 73 hyperthyroidism patients and around 17 progressor patients. TCR V-J signatures able to tell the groups apart were searched for in a discovery cohort of 90 to 100 patients, of whom approximately 40 had Graves' ophthalmopathy and roughly 57 had stable Graves' hyperthyroidism. What the study reported, not specific to this receptor: A model built on a 13 V-J signature distinguished ophthalmopathy from stable hyperthyroidism, reaching about 89% sensitivity and around 81% specificity in cross-validation and 80%/75% in testing. In validation, the model predicted progression to ophthalmopathy a median of about 6.8 months before onset, with approximately 68% sensitivity and about 72% specificity. No statistical method was used to set the sample size in advance, and investigators knew the group allocation. Blood samples also contained most of the expanded thyroid clonotypes (frequency above 0.001), which suggests that blood repertoires may reflect thyroid immune responses.

Moderately to severely active disease, a Clinical Activity Score of at least 3, a NOSPECS grade of at least 4, and a duration under 3 months were present in ophthalmopathy patients. Patients with uncontrolled infections, other autoimmune diseases, pregnancy or lactation were excluded. Clinical symptoms, serum thyroxine and TRAb, thyroid ultrasound, and orbital computed tomography formed the basis for the diagnoses. Ficoll-Paque density gradient centrifugation was used to isolate PBMCs from 10 ml of fresh peripheral blood. Trizol reagent was used to extract total RNA, and RNA quality was then checked on an Agilent 2100 Bioanalyzer. TCR beta CDR3 regions were amplified from RNA transcripts. A first-round RT-PCR of the TCR CDR3 used the HTBI primer set with the Qiagen OneStep RT-PCR kit. Libraries were constructed in a second round of multiplex PCR, after which size selection and purification were carried out. Libraries were sequenced paired-end with 100 bp reads on an Illumina HiSeq2000. Per the original workflow: SOAPnuke was used to process the raw data, with reads discarded if the reads contained adapters or uncalled bases, had a mean Phred below 15, or lacked an exact constant-primer or identifier match. COPE v1.2.5 was used to merge high-quality paired reads, and clonotypes were defined as unique nucleotide sequences. Clonotypes were aligned to IMGT TRBV, TRBD and TRBJ reference segments using MiTCR v1.1. Analysis was restricted to V-J combinations with a frequency above 0.0001, which covered about 99% of repertoires. The TCS score was defined as the ratio of F50 (clonal expansion) to E x V (chaos), calculated using BLOSUM62-based TCRdist between CDR3 peptides within each V-J. Welch's t-statistics and random forest reduced 450 to 600 V-J features to about 12, which were used in a naive Bayes classifier (R e1071). TCRdb trimmed the raw reads at Q25, called clones with MiXCR and kept productive beta chains. Every CDR3 protein is listed once, alongside the most common genes and DNA of its rows. The V and J calls follow TCRdb's processing rather than the paper's. The sample includes some 570,000 distinct CDR3 sequences, with approximately 14% observed a single time. The biggest ten clones account for 7% to 9% of the sample.

This clonotype was found a few times. Its antigen specificity is not known. No much larger clonotype is one base removed from it; base qualities were not supplied. CDR1 and CDR2 (LGHNA, YNFKEQ) derive from the germline V gene. Ends trimmed: V by 0 bases, J by 7 bases; bases unmatched to a gene: 13. Reading from cysteine to phenylalanine, the CDR3 counts 18 amino acids. Here the CDR3 DNA is all that survives: 54 bases in frame from base 1. Rearrangement joined TRBV4-2 to TRBJ2-1, with TRBD2 matching 9 junction bases. The clonotype comes from a woman aged 18-29 years with Graves' ophthalmopathy. Source material: blood. The DNA sequence is as follows: TGTGCCAGCAGCCAAGAGGGGGGTAGCGGGAGTAGTTGGAATGAGCAGTTCTTC. Translated, it gives CASSQEGGSGSSWNEQFF.